This T cell receptor beta chain came from a study of T cell responses to AZD1222 COVID-19 vaccine. About this clone itself: The antigen is undetermined.

Both about-4-week and about-12-week second-dose recipients were combined. TCRdb's table, derived via immunoSEQ multiplex PCR, lists solely in-frame clones and lacks some. The sample yields about 150,000 clones, about nine tenths seen once. The CDR3 has 17 residues. CDR1 and CDR2 (germline): MDHEN, SYDVKM. V was clipped by 5 bases and J by 5 bases; unmatched bases: 8. Regarding the study as a whole: Among the donors, most were white British and more were female, and clonal diversity was possibly underestimated. AZD1222 recipients seropositive at baseline numbered only six or seven. Repertoires were sampled only after the peak T cell response.

This receptor was obtained from an adult who received the AZD1222 COVID-19 vaccine. This specimen consisted of peripheral blood, obtained 28 days after the second AZD1222 dose. The rearrangement links TRBV28 to TRBJ2-2, with 13 bases identical to TRBD2. CDR3 protein: CASSRLAGGQITGELFF. Written as DNA, the CDR3 is TGTGCCAGCAGTCGACTAGCGGGAGGCCAAATAACCGGGGAGCTGTTTTTT.